The sequence of this T cell receptor beta chain was determined in a study of beta chain features in type 1 diabetes. The germline CDR1 and CDR2 sequences are SGHRS and YFSETQ. V dropped 4 bases and J dropped 2; count of bases not matched to a gene: 3. The CDR3 loop spans 14 amino acids. Purity above 98% was achieved in all sorted populations. This clone occurred many times. The antigen remains unidentified. In the same sample, other DNA sequences code for this CDR3. Isolated RNA was reverse transcribed in full, so expressed TCRB transcripts were sequenced. Sequencing was performed with immunoSEQ multiplex PCR; in TCRdb, only in-frame clones are kept and a portion is missing. Among under 300,000 clones listed, 25% to 35% were seen once. Whole-study results and caveats: A potential influence of HLA type upon TCRB rearrangement remained unresolved herein. VDJ junctions sequenced from type 1 diabetes patients showed fewer insertions and more deletions.

This receptor was obtained from a man aged 25 to 45 in good health. The chain joins TRBV5-1 to TRBJ2-1; 7 bases fit TRBD1. The sequenced material came from central memory CD4+ T cells from blood. CDR3 loop: CASSLGQAYNEQFF. CDR3 in DNA: TGCGCCAGCAGCCTAGGACAGGCCTACAATGAGCAGTTCTTC.